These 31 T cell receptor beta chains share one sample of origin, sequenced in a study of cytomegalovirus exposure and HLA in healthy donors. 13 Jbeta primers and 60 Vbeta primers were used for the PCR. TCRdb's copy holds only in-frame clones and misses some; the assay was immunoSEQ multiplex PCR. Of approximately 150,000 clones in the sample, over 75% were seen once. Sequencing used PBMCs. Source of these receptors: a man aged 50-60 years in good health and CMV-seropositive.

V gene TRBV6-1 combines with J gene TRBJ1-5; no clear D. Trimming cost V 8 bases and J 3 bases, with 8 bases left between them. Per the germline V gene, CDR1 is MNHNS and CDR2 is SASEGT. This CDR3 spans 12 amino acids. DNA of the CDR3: TGTGCCAGCCCACAAATCAATCAGCCCCAGCATTTT. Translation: CASPQINQPQHF.

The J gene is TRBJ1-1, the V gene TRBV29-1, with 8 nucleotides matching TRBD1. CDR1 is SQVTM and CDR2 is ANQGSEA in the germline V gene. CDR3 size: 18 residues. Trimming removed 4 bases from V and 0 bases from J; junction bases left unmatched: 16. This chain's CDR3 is CSVGGTGSLTPLNTEAFF. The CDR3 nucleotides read TGCAGCGTTGGGGGGACAGGCTCACTTACCCCGCTGAACACTGAAGCTTTCTTT.

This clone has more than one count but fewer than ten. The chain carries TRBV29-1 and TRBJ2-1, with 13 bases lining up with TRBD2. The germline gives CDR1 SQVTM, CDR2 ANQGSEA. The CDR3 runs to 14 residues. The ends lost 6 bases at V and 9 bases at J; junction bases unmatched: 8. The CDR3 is CSVLGLAGAGEQFF. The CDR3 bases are TGCAGCGTCCTCGGACTAGCGGGAGCTGGTGAGCAGTTCTTC.

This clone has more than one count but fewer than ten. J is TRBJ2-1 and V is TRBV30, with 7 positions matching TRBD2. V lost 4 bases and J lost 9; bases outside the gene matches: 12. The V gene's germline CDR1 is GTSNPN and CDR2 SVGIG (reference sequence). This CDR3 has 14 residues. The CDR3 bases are TGTGCCTGGAAGCGGGATAGTTTCCCGGTTGAGCAGTTCTTC. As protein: CAWKRDSFPVEQFF.

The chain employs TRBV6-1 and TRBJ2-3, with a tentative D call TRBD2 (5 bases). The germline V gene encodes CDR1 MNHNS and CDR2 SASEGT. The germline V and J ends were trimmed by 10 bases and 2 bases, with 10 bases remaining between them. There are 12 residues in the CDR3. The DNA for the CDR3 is TGTGCCACCCCCGGGAACACAGATACGCAGTATTTT. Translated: CATPGNTDTQYF.

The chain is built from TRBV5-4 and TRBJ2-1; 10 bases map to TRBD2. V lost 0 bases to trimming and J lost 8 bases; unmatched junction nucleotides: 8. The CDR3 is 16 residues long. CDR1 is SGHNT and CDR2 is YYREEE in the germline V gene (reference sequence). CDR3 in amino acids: CASSLGGLAGEYEQFF. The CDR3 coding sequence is TGTGCCAGCAGCTTGGGCGGGCTAGCGGGAGAATATGAGCAGTTCTTC. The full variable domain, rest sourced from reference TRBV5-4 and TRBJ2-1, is ETGVTQSPTHLIKTRGQQVTLRCSSQSGHNTVSWYQQALGQGPQFIFQYYREEENGRGNFPPRFSGLQFPNYSSELNVNALELDDSALYLCASSLGGLAGEYEQFFGPGTRLTVL.

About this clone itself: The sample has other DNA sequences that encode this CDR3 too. Here the CDR3 DNA reads TGTGCCAGCAGCATAGGACAGGGGTTCCAGGAGACCCAGTACTTC. It codes for CASSIGQGFQETQYF. V is TRBV21-1 and J is TRBJ2-5; the D call TRBD1 from the table was never checked on the DNA. TRBV21-1 is annotated as a pseudogene. This CDR3 contains 15 residues.

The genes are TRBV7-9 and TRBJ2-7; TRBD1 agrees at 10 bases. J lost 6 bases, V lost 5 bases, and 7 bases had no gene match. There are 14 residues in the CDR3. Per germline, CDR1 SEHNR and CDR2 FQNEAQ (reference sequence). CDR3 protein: CASSPRDRGPEQYF. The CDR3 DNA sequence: TGTGCCAGCAGCCCGAGGGACAGGGGTCCCGAGCAGTACTTC.

The CDR3 DNA is TGTGCTAGTGGTCCGGGACTAGCGGATTACAATGAGCAGTTCTTC. It is translated as CASGPGLADYNEQFF. J is TRBJ2-1 and V is TRBV12-5; 11 bases map to TRBD2. The CDR3 consists of 15 residues. Germline V lookup: CDR1 LGHNT, CDR2 FRNRAP. Trimming cost V 5 bases and J 4 bases; bases outside gene matches: 4.

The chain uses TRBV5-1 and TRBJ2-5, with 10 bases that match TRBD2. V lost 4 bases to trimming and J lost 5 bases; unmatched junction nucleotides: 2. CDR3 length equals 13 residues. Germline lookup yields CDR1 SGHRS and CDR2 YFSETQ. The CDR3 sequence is CASSGTSDETQYF. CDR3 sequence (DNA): TGCGCCAGCAGCGGGACTAGCGACGAGACCCAGTACTTC.

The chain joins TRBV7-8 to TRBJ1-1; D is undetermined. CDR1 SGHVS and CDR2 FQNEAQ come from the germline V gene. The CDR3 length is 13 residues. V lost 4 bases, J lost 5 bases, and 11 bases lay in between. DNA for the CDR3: TGTGCCAGCAGCTCCGGACGGGGTACTGAAGCTTTCTTT. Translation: CASSSGRGTEAFF.

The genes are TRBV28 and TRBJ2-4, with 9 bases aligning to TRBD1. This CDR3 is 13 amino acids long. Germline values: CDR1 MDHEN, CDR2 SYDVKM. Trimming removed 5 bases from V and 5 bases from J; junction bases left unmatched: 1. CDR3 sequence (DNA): TGTGCCAGCAGTGGGACAGGGCAAAACATTCAGTACTTC. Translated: CASSGTGQNIQYF.

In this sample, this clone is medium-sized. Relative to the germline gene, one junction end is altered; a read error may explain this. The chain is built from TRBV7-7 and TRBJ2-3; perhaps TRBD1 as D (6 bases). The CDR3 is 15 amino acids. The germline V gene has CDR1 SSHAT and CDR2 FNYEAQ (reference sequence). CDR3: CASSSGVSDTDTQYF. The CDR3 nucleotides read TGTGCTAGCAGCTCAGGGGTTAGCGACACAGATACGCAGTATTTT.

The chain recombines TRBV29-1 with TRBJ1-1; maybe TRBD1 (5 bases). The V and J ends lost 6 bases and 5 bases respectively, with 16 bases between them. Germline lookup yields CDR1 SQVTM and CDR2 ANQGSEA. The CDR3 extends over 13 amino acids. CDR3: CSVAGRMGTEAFF. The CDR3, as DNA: TGCAGCGTCGCGGGGCGAATGGGGACTGAAGCTTTCTTT.

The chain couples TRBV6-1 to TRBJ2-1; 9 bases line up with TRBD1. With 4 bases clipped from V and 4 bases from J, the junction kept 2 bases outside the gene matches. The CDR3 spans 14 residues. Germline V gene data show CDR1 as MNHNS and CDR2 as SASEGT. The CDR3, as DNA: TGTGCCAGCAGTGGACAGGGGGGGTACAATGAGCAGTTCTTC. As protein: CASSGQGGYNEQFF.

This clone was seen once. DNA of the CDR3: TGTGCCAGCAGTGACCAGGGGGGTGAAAAACTGTTTTTT. Residues: CASSDQGGEKLFF. The chain recombines TRBV11-2 with TRBJ1-4, with 7 bases aligning to TRBD1. The CDR3 spans 13 residues. CDR1 SGHAT and CDR2 FQNNGV come from the germline V gene. The trim removed 6 bases at V and 7 bases at J, leaving 5 bases unmatched.

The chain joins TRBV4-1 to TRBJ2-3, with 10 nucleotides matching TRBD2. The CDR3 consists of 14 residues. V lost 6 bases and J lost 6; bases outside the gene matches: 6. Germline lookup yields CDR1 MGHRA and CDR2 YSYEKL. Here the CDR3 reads CASSPSGGGDTQYF. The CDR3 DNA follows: TGCGCCAGCAGTCCTAGCGGGGGCGGCGATACGCAGTATTTT.

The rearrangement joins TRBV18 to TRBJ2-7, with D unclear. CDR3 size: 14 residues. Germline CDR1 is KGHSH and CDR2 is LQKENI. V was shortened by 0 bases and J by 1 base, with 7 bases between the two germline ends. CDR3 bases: TGTGCCAGCTCACCACCGAGTCAATCCTACGAGCAGTACTTC. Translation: CASSPPSQSYEQYF.

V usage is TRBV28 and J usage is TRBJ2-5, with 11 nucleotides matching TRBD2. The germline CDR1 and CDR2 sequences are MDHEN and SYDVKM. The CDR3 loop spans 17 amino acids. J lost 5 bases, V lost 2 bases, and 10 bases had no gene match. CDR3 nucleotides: TGTGCCAGCAGTTTAGAGACTAGCGGGATGGTAGGTGAGACCCAGTACTTC. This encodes CASSLETSGMVGETQYF.

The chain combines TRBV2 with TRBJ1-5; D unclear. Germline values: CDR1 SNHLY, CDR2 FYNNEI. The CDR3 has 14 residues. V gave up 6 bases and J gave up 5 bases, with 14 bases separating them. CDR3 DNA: TGTGCCAGCAGCGTTGGATGGCAGGATCAGCCCCAGCATTTT. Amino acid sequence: CASSVGWQDQPQHF.

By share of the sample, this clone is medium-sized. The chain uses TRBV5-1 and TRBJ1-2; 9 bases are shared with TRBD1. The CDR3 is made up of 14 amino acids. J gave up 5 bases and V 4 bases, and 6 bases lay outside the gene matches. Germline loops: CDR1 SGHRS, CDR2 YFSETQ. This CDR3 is CASSAETGGYGYTF. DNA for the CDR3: TGCGCCAGCAGCGCGGAGACAGGGGGATATGGCTACACCTTC.

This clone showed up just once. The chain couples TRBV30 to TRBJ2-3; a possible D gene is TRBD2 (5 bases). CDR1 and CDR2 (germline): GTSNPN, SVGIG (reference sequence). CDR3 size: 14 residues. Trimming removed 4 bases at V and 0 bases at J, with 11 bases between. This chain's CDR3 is CAWKDWTSTDTQYF. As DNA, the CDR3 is TGTGCCTGGAAGGACTGGACTAGCACAGATACGCAGTATTTT.

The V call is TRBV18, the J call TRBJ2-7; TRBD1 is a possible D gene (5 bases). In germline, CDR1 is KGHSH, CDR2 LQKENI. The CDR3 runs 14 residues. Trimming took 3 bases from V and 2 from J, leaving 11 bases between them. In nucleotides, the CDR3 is TGTGCCAGCTCACCGCAGGGAAATGCCTACGAGCAGTACTTC. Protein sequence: CASSPQGNAYEQYF.

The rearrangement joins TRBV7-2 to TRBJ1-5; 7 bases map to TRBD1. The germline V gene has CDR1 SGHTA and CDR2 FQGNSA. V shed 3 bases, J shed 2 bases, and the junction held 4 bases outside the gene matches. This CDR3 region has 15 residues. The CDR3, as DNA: TGTGCCAGCAGCTTGACAGGGCTCGGCAATCAGCCCCAGCATTTT. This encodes CASSLTGLGNQPQHF.

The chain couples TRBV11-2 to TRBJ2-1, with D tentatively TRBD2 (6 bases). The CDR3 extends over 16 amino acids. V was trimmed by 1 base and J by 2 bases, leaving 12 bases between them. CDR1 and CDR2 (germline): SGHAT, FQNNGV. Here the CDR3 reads CASSLVPAGPYNEQFF. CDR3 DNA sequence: TGTGCCAGCAGCTTAGTACCAGCGGGCCCCTACAATGAGCAGTTCTTC.

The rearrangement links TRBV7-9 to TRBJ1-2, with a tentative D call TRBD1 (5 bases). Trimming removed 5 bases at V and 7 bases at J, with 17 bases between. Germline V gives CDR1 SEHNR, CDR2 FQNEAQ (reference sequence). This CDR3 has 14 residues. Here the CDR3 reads CASSQPGTNRGYTF. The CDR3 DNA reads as TGTGCCAGCAGCCAACCGGGGACTAATCGTGGCTACACCTTC.

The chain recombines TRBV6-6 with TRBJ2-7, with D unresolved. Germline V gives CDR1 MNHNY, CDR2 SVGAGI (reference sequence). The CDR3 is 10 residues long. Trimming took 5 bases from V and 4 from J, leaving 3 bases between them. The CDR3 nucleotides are TGTGCCAGCAGTACTTACGAGCAGTACTTC. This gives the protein CASSTYEQYF.

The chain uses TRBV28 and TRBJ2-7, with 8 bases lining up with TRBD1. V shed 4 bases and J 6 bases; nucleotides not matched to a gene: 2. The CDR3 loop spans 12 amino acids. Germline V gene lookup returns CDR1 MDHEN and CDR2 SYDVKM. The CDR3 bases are TGTGCCAGCAGTTCAGGGGGCTTCGAGCAGTACTTC. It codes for CASSSGGFEQYF.

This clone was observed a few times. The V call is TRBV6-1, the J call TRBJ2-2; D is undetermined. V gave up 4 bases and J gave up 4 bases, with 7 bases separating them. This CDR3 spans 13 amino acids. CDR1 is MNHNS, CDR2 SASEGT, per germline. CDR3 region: CASSGQITGELFF. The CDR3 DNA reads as TGTGCCAGCAGTGGGCAAATCACCGGGGAGCTGTTTTTT.

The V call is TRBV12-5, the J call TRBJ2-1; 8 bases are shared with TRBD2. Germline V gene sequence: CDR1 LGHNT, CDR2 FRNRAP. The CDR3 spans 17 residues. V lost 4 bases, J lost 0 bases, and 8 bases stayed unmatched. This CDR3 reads CASGSTVSGTSYNEQFF. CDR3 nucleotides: TGTGCTAGTGGTTCCACAGTTAGCGGGACCTCCTACAATGAGCAGTTCTTC.

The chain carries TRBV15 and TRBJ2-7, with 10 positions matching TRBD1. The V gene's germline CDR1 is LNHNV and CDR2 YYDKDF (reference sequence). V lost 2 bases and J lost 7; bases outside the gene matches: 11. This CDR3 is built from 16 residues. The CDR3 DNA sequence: TGTGCCACCAGCAGAACCGGGACAGGGGCCGGTCGGGAGCAGTACTTC. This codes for CATSRTGTGAGREQYF. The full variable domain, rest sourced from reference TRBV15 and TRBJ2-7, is DAMVIQNPRYQVTQFGKPVTLSCSQTLNHNVMYWYQQKSSQAPKLLFHYYDKDFNNEADTPDNFQSRRPNTSFCFLDIRSPGLGDTAMYLCATSRTGTGAGREQYFGPGTRLTVT.